Presented here are 5 T cell receptor beta chains from one specimen sequenced in a study of cytomegalovirus exposure and HLA in healthy donors. It was with 60 Vbeta and 13 Jbeta primers that the PCR ran. The protocol was immunoSEQ multiplex PCR, while the TCRdb copy is restricted to in-frame clones and leaves out a portion. This table has about 250,000 clones, approximately 70% appearing once. The specimen sequenced was PBMCs. Receptors originate from a female donor in good health and CMV-seronegative.

This chain joins TRBV5-1 and TRBJ2-1, with TRBD2 identical over 13 bases. The V segment lost 3 bases and the J segment 10 bases; nucleotides outside the gene matches: 7. This CDR3 region has 15 residues. Germline values: CDR1 SGHRS, CDR2 YFSETQ. CDR3 sequence (DNA): TGCGCCAGCAGCTCGGGACTAGCGGGGAGAGGGGAGCAGTTCTTC. This encodes CASSSGLAGRGEQFF.

This clone was observed a few times. The CDR3 nucleotides read TGTGCCAGCAGCTTTGGGACAGGACAAGAGACCCAGTACTTC. It codes for CASSFGTGQETQYF. The V gene is TRBV5-6, the J gene TRBJ2-5; 8 bases align to TRBD1. This CDR3 contains 14 residues. Looked up from germline, CDR1 is SGHDT and CDR2 is YYEEEE. V trimming: 2 bases; J trimming: 2 bases; junction bases outside the gene matches: 2.

This clone was detected only a few times. The chain recombines TRBV7-2 with TRBJ1-2; D is unresolved. Germline V gene data show CDR1 as SGHTA and CDR2 as FQGNSA. The CDR3 consists of 13 residues. V was pared by 4 bases and J by 4 bases, with 10 bases between. CDR3 nucleotide sequence: TGTGCCAGCAGCTCTCAACGAGGCTATGGCTACACCTTC. Translated: CASSSQRGYGYTF. The complete variable domain, with remaining parts taken from reference TRBV7-2 and TRBJ1-2, reads GAGVSQSPSNKVTEKGKDVELRCDPISGHTALYWYRQSLGQGLEFLIYFQGNSAPDKSGLPSDRFSAERTGGSVSTLTIQRTQQEDSAVYLCASSSQRGYGYTFGSGTRLTVV.

This chain connects TRBV25-1 to TRBJ1-1; no clear D. CDR1 and CDR2 (germline): MGHDK, SYGVNS. This CDR3 spans 11 amino acids. The V end lost 4 bases, the J end lost 11 bases, and 11 bases lay between the germline ends. The CDR3 coding sequence is TGTGCCAGCAGTGCCCCCCCGGAGGCTTTCTTT. Translated, it gives CASSAPPEAFF.

The CDR3 loop reads CASTTGQGSYNEQFF. The CDR3 DNA follows: TGTGCCAGCACCACTGGACAGGGTTCCTACAATGAGCAGTTCTTC. The chain uses TRBV6-6 and TRBJ2-1; 8 positions match TRBD1. V shed 7 bases, J shed 1 base, and the junction held 6 bases outside the gene matches. The CDR3 totals 15 residues. CDR1 and CDR2 (germline): MNHNY, SVGAGI (reference sequence).